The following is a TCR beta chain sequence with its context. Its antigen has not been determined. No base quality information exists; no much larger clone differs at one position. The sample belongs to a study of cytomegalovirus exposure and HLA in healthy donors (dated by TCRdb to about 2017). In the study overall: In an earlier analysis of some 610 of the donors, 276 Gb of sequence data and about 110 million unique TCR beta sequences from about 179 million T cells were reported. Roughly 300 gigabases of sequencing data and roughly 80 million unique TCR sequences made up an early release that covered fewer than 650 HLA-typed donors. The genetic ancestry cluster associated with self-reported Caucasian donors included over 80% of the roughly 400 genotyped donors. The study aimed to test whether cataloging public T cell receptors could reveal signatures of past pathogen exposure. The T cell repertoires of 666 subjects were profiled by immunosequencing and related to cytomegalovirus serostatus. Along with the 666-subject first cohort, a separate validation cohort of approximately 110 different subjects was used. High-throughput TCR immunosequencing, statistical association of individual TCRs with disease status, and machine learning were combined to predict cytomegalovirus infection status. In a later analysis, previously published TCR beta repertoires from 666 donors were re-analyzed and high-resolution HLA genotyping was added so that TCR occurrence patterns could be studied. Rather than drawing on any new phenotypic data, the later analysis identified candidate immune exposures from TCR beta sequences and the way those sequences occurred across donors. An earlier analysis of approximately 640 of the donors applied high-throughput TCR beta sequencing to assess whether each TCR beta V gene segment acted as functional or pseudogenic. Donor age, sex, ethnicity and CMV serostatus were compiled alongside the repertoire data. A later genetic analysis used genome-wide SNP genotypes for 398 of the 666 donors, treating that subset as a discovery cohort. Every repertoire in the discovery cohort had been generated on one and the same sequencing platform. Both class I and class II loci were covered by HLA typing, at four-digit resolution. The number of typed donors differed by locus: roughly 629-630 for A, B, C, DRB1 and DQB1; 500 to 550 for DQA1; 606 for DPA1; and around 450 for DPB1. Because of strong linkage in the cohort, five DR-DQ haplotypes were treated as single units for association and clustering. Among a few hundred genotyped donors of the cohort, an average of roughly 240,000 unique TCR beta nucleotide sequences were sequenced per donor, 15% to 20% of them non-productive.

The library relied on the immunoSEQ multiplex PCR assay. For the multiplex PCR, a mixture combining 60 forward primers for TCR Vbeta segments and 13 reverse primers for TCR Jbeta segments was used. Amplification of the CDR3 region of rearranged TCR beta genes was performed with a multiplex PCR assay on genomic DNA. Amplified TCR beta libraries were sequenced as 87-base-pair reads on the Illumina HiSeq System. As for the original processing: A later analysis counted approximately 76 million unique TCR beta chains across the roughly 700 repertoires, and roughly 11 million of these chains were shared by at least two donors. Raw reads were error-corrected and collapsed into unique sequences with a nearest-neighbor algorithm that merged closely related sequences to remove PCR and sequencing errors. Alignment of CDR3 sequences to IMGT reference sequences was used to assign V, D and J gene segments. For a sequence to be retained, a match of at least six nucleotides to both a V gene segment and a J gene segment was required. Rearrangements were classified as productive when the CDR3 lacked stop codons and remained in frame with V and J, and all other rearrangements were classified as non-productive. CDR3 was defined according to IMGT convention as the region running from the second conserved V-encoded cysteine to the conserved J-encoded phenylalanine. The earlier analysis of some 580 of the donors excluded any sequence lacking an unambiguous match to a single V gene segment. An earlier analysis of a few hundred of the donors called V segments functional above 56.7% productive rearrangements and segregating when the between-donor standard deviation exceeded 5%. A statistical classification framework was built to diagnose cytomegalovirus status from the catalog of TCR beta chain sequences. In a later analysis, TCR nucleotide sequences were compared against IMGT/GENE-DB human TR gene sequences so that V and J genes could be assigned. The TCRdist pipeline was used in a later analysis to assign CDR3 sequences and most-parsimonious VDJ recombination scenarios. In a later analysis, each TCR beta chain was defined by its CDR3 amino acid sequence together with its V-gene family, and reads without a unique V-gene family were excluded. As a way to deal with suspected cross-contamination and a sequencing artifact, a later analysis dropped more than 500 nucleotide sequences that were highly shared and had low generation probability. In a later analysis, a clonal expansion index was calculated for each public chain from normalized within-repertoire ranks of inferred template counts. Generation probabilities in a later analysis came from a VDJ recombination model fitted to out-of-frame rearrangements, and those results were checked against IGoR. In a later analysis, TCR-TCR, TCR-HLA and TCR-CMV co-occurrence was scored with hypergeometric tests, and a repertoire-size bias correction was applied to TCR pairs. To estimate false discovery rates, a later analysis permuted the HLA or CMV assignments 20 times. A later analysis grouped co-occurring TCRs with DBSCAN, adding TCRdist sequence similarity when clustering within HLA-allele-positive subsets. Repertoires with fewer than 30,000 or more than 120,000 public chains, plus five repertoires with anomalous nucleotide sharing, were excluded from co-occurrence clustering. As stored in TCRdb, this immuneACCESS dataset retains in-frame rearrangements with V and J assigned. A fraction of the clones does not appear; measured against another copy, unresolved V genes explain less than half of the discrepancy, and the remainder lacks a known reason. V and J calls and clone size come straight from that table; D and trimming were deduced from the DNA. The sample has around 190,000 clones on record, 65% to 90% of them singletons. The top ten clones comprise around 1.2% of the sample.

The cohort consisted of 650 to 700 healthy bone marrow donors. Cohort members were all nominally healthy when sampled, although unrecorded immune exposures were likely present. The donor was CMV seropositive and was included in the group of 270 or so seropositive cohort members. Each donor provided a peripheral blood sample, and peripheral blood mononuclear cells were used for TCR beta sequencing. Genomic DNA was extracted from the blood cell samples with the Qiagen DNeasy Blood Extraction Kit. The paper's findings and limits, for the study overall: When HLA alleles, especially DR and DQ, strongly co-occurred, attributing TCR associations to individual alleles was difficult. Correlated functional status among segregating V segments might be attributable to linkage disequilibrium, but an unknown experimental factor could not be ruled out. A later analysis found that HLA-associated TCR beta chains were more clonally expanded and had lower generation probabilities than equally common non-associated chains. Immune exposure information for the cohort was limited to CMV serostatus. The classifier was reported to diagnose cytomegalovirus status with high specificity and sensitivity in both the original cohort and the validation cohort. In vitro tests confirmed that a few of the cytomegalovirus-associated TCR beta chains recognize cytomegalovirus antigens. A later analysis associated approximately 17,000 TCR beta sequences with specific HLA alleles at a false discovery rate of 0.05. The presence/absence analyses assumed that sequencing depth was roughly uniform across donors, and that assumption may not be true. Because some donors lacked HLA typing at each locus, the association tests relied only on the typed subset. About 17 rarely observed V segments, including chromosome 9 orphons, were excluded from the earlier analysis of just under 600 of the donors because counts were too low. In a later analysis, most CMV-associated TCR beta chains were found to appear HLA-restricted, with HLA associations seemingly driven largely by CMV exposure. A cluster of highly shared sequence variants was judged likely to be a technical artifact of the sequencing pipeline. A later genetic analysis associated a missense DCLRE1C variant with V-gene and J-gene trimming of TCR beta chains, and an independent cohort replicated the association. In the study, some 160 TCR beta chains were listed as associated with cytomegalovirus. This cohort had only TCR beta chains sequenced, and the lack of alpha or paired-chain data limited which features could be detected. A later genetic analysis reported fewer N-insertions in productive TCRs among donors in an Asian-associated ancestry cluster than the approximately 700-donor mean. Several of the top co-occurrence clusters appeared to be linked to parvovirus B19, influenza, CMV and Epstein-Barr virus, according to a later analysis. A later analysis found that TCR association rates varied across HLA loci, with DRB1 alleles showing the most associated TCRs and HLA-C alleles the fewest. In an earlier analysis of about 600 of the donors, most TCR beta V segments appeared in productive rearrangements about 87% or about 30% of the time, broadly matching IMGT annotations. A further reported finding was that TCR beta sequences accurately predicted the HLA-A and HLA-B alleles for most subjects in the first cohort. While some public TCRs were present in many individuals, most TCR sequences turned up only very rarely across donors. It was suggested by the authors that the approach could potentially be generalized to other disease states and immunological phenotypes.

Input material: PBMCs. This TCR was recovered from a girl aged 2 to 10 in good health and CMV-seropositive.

The CDR3 protein is CASSESYGGDYGYTF. The DNA sequence is as follows: TGTGCCAGCAGTGAAAGTTACGGCGGCGACTATGGCTACACCTTC. In this chain, TRBV6-1 is recombined with TRBJ1-2, with the D gene not confidently named. Taken from the germline V gene, the CDR1 and CDR2 loops are MNHNS and SASEGT. The junction carries 13 bases between V and J, which are trimmed by 2 bases and 3 bases respectively. Taken from cysteine to phenylalanine, the CDR3 has 15 residues. The DNA shown is the 45-base CDR3, in frame from base 1.